This T cell receptor (beta chain) was retrieved from a study of identical twins listed by TCRdb under 2016. About the study as a whole: To test whether fetal clonotypes persist, the study used deep sequencing on TCR alpha and beta repertoires from monozygotic twins, unrelated adults of various ages, and cord blood. Replicate twin experiments were performed at different times using different library preparation protocols to rule out contamination. Points the paper makes about the study in general: Out-of-frame TCR alpha sequences shared between twins showed an excess of low generation-probability sequences compared with coincidental sharing between unrelated individuals. Because the same donors could not be followed over many years, the conclusions depended on cross-sectional statistical analysis. Out-of-frame TCR alpha sharing in monozygotic twins was systematically underestimated by recombination models, whereas sharing between unrelated individuals was in agreement with the recombination models. Abundant cord blood beta clonotypes had fewer insertions, young adult naive repertoires showed a similar but weaker trend, and memory repertoires showed no such trend. In beta out-of-frame sequences, excess twin sharing was weaker, because having fewer shared sequences lowered the signal-to-noise ratio. Zero-insertion analyses could be partly confounded by invariant T cells such as MAIT and iNKT, though diverse VJ usage argued against such confounding for most clonotypes.

Trimming at the junction amounts to 5 bases on V and 4 bases on J, and the germline ends lie 18 bases apart. The cysteine opens and the phenylalanine closes a CDR3 of 16 amino acids. The CDR3 DNA has 48 bases and is translated from base 1. Every donor was a healthy Caucasian. The twin cohort consisted of three pairs of female monozygotic twins, all aged about 18 to 29 years. CD4+ and CD8+ T cell populations were isolated with positive isolation kits from Invitrogen. This clonotype was seen only a few times. The clone's antigen remains unknown. Per-base quality was not reported, and no clone a single base away is much larger than it. Library creation used 5' RACE. The data were produced on an Illumina HiSeq 2000. A universal primer binding site was added through template switching, and the final cDNA carried a unique molecular identifier so that TCR cDNA molecules could be counted accurately. First-strand cDNA for TCR alpha and beta chains was synthesized from specific primers in the conserved constant-segment region. Each cDNA library was double barcoded, with a SMART-Mk sample barcode plus Illumina barcodes, to control for contamination. Two successive PCR steps introduced TruSeq adapter sequences along with Illumina sample barcodes. The Illumina HiSeq platform was used with custom primers to sequence TCR alpha and beta cDNA libraries. Per the source publication's procedure: Raw reads were processed with MiGEC to extract unique molecular identifiers, and MiXCR was used to determine CDR3 positions. Recombination models were inferred per individual with the repgenHMM and IGoR tools using an EM algorithm. The tcR package in R was used for shared clonotype analysis, with sharing normalized by the product of cloneset sizes. To study raw recombination without the effects of thymic and clonal selection, out-of-frame nonproductive sequences were analyzed. TCRdb trimmed public reads at Q25 via fastp, called clones via MiXCR and kept in-frame beta chains. Rows are combined by CDR3 protein, so each entry shows the most common genes and DNA. The V and J calls were determined by TCRdb, not by the authors. Counted in this sample were 450,000 or so distinct CDR3 sequences; 20% to 30% of them appeared once. Of the sample, 2.9% falls within the top ten clones.

The same sample was also used in a study of T cells expressing NK-cell markers. As that second study puts it: In sorted CD3+CD56+NKG2C+, CD3+CD56+NKG2C- and CD3+CD56-NKG2C+ T-cell subsets from about 8 donors, TCR beta-chain repertoires were profiled. Seven of the eight sequenced donors were HCMV-seropositive and one was HCMV-seronegative. In several experiments an anti-gammadeltaTCR antibody was added to restrict sorting to alphabetaTCR-expressing T cells. In 6 or 7 donors, the dominant CD3+CD56+NKG2C+ clonotypes ranked among the top 10 CD8+ clonotypes, making up about 1.0-7.5% of CD8+ T cells. Those dominant clonotypes were again the most abundant among CD3+CD56-NKG2C+ cells in a handful of donors, at about 28.3-65%. Whether the expanded NKG2C-expressing T cell clones were specific for HCMV antigens remained unclear. All eight donors whose samples were sequenced were randomly selected healthy volunteers, three of them men and five women. HCMV serostatus was determined by detecting HCMV-specific IgG in serum with a commercial ELISA kit. Reads were demultiplexed and grouped by UMI with MIGEC, and clonotypes were assembled and quantified with MiTCR. To remove erroneous sequences, TCR cDNA sequences were retained only when supported by two or more reads. The tcR package was used for downstream repertoire analysis, with clonotypes matched between fractions based on CDR3 nucleotide sequence plus V segment. VDJmatch was used to annotate antigen specificity against VDJdb, with one amino acid substitution in CDR3 allowed.

The chain uses TRBV12-3 or TRBV12-4 and TRBJ1-5; D gene: possibly TRBD1, on 5 matching bases. This receptor was identified in a woman in her late teens or twenties in good health. Specimen: CD4+ T cells sorted from blood. The base sequence is TGTGCCAGCAGTCTGGGTCTCGGGGGGTTGAATCAGCCCCAGCATTTT. Its translation reads: CASSLGLGGLNQPQHF.